The present TCR beta chain was sequenced within a study of a mutant IDH1 vaccine in newly diagnosed glioma. The overall study: Patients arrived already treated with radiotherapy, temozolomide, or both, most having had both. General study points: Among top peripheral T cell clonotypes, changes seemed unrelated to pseudoprogression. Patients mounted vaccine-induced immune responses in 85% to 95% of cases.

Assay: immunoSEQ multiplex PCR; the TCRdb copy retains only in-frame clones and omits some. The data show about 54,000 clones, roughly 80% seen once. About this clone itself: Antigen: not known.

Germline loops: CDR1 DFQATT, CDR2 SNEGSKA (reference sequence). V was pared by 7 bases and J by 4 bases, with 2 bases of the junction left unmatched. This CDR3 has 11 residues. Time point noted: baseline, week 1 (first vaccination visit). The treatment: pre-vaccination baseline after standard-of-care therapy. Each tumor in the donors was a new WHO grade 3 or 4 astrocytoma, IDH1-mutant and ATRX-lost. Material: PBMCs, obtained from a glioma patient treated with radiotherapy, temozolomide or both. The chain employs TRBV20-1 and TRBJ1-2; TRBD1 aligns across 8 bases. This clonotype was sampled from a man aged 18 to 29 with glioma. The CDR3 sequence is CSVGQGYGYTF. The CDR3 DNA is TGCAGTGTTGGACAGGGCTATGGCTACACCTTC.